Shown below are 2 T cell receptor beta chains from a single sample sequenced in a study of blood T cells in healthy people across ages. Combining a sample-barcoded 5' primer with a J-beta primer mix, a second PCR ran for about 7 to 11 cycles. TCRdb passed the 5' RACE reads through MiXCR, listing each CDR3 protein once. The profile shows 850,000 to 1,000,000 distinct CDR3 sequences, around 48% of them singletons. The sample comprised blood. The source of these receptors is a man aged 30 to 45 in good health.

This clonotype appeared a few times. This chain joins TRBV29-1 and TRBJ2-7, with no clear D. There are 13 residues in the CDR3. Trimming cost V 3 bases and J 1 base, with 10 bases left between them. Per germline, CDR1 SQVTM and CDR2 ANQGSEA. CDR3 DNA sequence: TGCAGCGTTGATTTACCGGAATCCTACGAGCAGTACTTC. Its protein is CSVDLPESYEQYF.

The genes are TRBV20-1 and TRBJ1-5; D is unresolved. CDR1 and CDR2 from the germline V gene are DFQATT and SNEGSKA (reference sequence). The V gene lost 3 bases and the J gene lost 5 bases, with 20 bases spanning the gap. The CDR3 runs to 16 residues. The CDR3 DNA is TGCAGTGCTAGGAGGTCTAACAGACTACGGGATCAGCCCCAGCATTTT. Its protein product is CSARRSNRLRDQPQHF.